These T cell receptor beta chains were read from a single sample in a study of a mutant IDH1 vaccine in newly diagnosed glioma. Here immunoSEQ multiplex PCR was the method, and the copy in TCRdb shows in-frame clones only, minus some. In the table there are 70,000 to 95,000 clones, 85% to 90% of which are singletons. For these TCRs, the target antigens are not known. The sample in question was PBMCs, obtained from a glioma patient whose treatment included an IDH1 peptide vaccine. These receptors all stem from a woman aged 45 to 65 with glioma. Each CDR3 is given with its conserved first and last residue. Size values are once, few and many counts, or a class for expanded clones, and some rows have none.

v_gene	abundance	CDR3aa
TRBV11-2	-	CASSPTTGIYTEAFF
TRBV7-9	-	CASSFTGPRTQYF
TRBV5-1	-	CASRDLGGEGEKLFF
TRBV10-2	-	CASQFGGGREKLFF
TRBV29-1	-	CSVEAAPGQGDYGYTF
TRBV19	-	CASSVRVAGPYEQYF
TRBV11-2	-	CASSASGTGSYEQYF
TRBV4-1	-	CASSRGLAGAYEQYF
TRBV7-2	-	CASSLKSGAYGYTF
TRBV28	-	CASSLRQAYNSPLHF
TRBV9	-	CASSSLGGDYGYTF
TRBV5-1	-	CASSARDRGYYGYTF
TRBV7-2	-	CASSSDARHWTDTQYF
TRBV6-6	-	CASSYLYNTEAFF
TRBV7-9	-	CASSFDRGLNNEQFF
TRBV9	-	CASSVGVGEDYEQYF
TRBV9	-	CASSVGGQGTQYF
TRBV25-1	-	CASSDATGYSPLHF
TRBV5-1	-	CASSLAPQALDLGELFF
TRBV9	-	CASSVGGTPGYEQYF
TRBV5-1	-	CASSLDRVTDTQYF
TRBV7-2	-	CASSSRRWQKDEQFF
TRBV19	few	CASSTDRGAMNTEAFF
TRBV28	-	CASSSRLENDKNIQYF
TRBV4-1	-	CASSLGTGFSTNEKLFF
TRBV29-1	-	CSAQGGQGAFGTDTQYF
TRBV6-1	once	CASKGPLTLNEKLFF
TRBV5-5	-	CASSEHTANTEAFF
TRBV30	-	CAWSVQGLRNIQYF
TRBV5-6	-	CASSLTGTPNEKLFF
TRBV5-1	-	CASSFTLAKNIQYF
TRBV28	-	CASSYYTGSIEVTNEKLFF
TRBV27	-	CASSGSGRETQYF
TRBV5-4	-	CASSPSGTASYNEQFF
TRBV19	-	CASSSFSYNEQFF
TRBV19	-	CASSIISGGSYNEQFF
TRBV6-6	-	CASSSTVNTEAFF
TRBV19	-	CASSDMTGNEKLFF
TRBV27	-	CASSLVTGEGYEQYF
TRBV11-3	-	CAGNRRLLPRKNEQYF
TRBV5-5	-	CASSAQGSSYEQYF
TRBV11-2	-	CASTLYNEQFF
TRBV28	once	CASSLSREGWGNTIYF
TRBV6-1	-	CAISGQGSGGYTF
TRBV28	-	CASSLPQWREDSYEQYF
TRBV5-1	-	CASSLGASSNQPQHF
TRBV9	-	CASSAFDRGNEQFF
TRBV28	-	CASSFGDTSNYGYTF
TRBV29-1	-	CSGAWDSVLEAFF
TRBV28	-	CASSLLRGEGYTF
TRBV9	-	CASSVSPGATGTQYF
TRBV4-2	few	CASSQETGSGTEAFF
TRBV27	-	CASSLLGENSPLHF
TRBV30	-	CAWSSGTALGQPQHF
TRBV7-9	-	CASSLAYPGQGVQFF
TRBV5-1	once	CASSLYPRDRSTNEQFF
TRBV9	-	CASSLRGVAHNEQFF
TRBV19	-	CASSRGLAGRVGELFF